The 14 T cell receptor beta chains given below trace back to one sample, sequenced in a study of identical twins. MiXCR, run by TCRdb on the 5' RACE reads, gives a single entry per CDR3 protein. The sample includes 1.5 million to 2 million distinct CDR3 sequences, about 31% seen only once; the top ten take about 0.27%. Material: cord blood. These receptors all stem from a newborn girl in good health.

The rearrangement joins TRBV20-1 to TRBJ2-7; D possibly matches TRBD1 or TRBD2 (5 bases each). CDR3 length equals 11 residues. Germline CDR1 DFQATT, CDR2 SNEGSKA (reference sequence). V lost 3 bases and J 9 bases, leaving 12 bases between the germline ends. The CDR3: CSASPYGGQYF. CDR3 sequence (DNA): TGCAGTGCTAGCCCCTATGGGGGGCAGTACTTC.

The V call is TRBV27, the J call TRBJ2-4, with 8 positions matching TRBD2. The DNA end favors TRBJ2-7, so the J call may be wrong. The CDR3 extends over 14 amino acids. CDR1 and CDR2 from the germline V gene are MNHEY and SMNVEV (reference sequence). CDR3 amino acids: CASSAQRLAREQYF. The CDR3, as DNA: TGTGCCAGCAGTGCCCAGCGACTAGCGCGCGAGCAGTACTTC.

Ten or more counts support this clonotype. The genes are TRBV12-3 or TRBV12-4 and TRBJ2-5, with D hard to call. Trimming stripped 3 bases from V and 3 bases from J, with 8 bases between. This CDR3 spans 13 amino acids. The CDR3 DNA is TGTGCCAGCAGTTTCCAGCGTAAAGAGACCCAGTACTTC. Translated, it gives CASSFQRKETQYF.

This clonotype was counted between two and nine times. The genes are TRBV10-3 and TRBJ1-1; D possibly corresponds to TRBD1 (5 bases). Germline values: CDR1 ENHRY, CDR2 SYGVKD. This CDR3 has 13 amino acids. Trimming pared 8 bases from V and 4 bases from J, leaving 14 bases between. CDR3 DNA sequence: TGTGCCATCGCGAACACCAGGGTCACTGAAGCTTTCTTT. This codes for CAIANTRVTEAFF.

In this sample, this clonotype turned up many times. The rearrangement joins TRBV28 to TRBJ2-7; the D gene is possibly TRBD2 (6 bases). The CDR3 is 14 amino acids. Germline CDR1 is MDHEN and CDR2 is SYDVKM. Between the trimmed V and J ends, which lost 3 bases and 1 base, there was a span of 10 bases. Here the CDR3 DNA reads TGTGCCAGCAGTTTCACCGGGAGTTCCTACGAGCAGTACTTC. Protein sequence: CASSFTGSSYEQYF.

This clonotype was seen a few times. This may be a read error, as it is one base from a much larger clone. This chain links TRBV3-1 with TRBJ1-2; tentative D call: TRBD1 (6 bases). There are 13 residues in the CDR3. Deletions cut 1 base from V and 6 bases from J, with 9 bases between. Germline values: CDR1 LGHDT, CDR2 YNNKEL (reference sequence). The CDR3, as DNA: TGTGCCAGCAGCCAAGGGGGACACCATGGCTACACCTTC. Its translation is CASSQGGHHGYTF.

The J gene is TRBJ2-1, the V gene TRBV20-1, with TRBD2 matching over 9 bases. This CDR3 comprises 15 residues. With V trimmed by 3 bases and J by 5 bases, 8 bases remained unmatched. Germline V gives CDR1 DFQATT, CDR2 SNEGSKA (reference sequence). The CDR3 sequence: CSASRGRGGHNEQFF. CDR3 bases: TGCAGTGCTAGTCGTGGGCGGGGGGGCCACAATGAGCAGTTCTTC.

The chain couples TRBV5-5 to TRBJ2-3; TRBD2 matches 7 bases. The CDR3 is 12 amino acids. Germline values: CDR1 SGHKS, CDR2 YYEKEE (reference sequence). The J segment lost 9 bases and the V segment lost 4 bases, leaving 5 bases of the junction unmatched. The DNA of the CDR3 is TGTGCCAGCAGCACCGGACTAGACACGCAGTATTTT. The encoded protein is CASSTGLDTQYF. Based on the CDR3 plus reference TRBV5-5 and TRBJ2-3, the full variable domain is DAGVTQSPTHLIKTRGQQVTLRCSPISGHKSVSWYQQVLGQGPQFIFQYYEKEERGRGNFPDRFSARQFPNYSSELNVNALLLGDSALYLCASSTGLDTQYFGPGTRLTVL.

This clonotype occurred a few times. The chain joins TRBV12-3 or TRBV12-4 to TRBJ2-5; D gene unclear. V gave up 6 bases and J gave up 4 bases, with 12 bases separating them. This CDR3 is built from 13 residues. CDR3 protein: CASSPPSRETQYF. The DNA for the CDR3 is TGTGCCAGCAGCCCACCCAGCCGAGAGACCCAGTACTTC.

The V and J genes are TRBV20-1 and TRBJ2-1; TRBD2 might be the D (6 bases). The CDR3 covers 15 residues. The germline V gene encodes CDR1 DFQATT and CDR2 SNEGSKA (reference sequence). V lost 6 bases to trimming and J lost 0 bases, with 15 bases between them. Here the CDR3 reads CSAPGRDRSYNEQFF. For the CDR3, the DNA is TGCAGTGCCCCTGGGCGGGATCGCTCCTACAATGAGCAGTTCTTC.

This clonotype appeared once. V is TRBV10-3 and J is TRBJ2-1; a weak D match, TRBD2 (7 bases). The CDR3 totals 18 residues. Germline assignment: CDR1 ENHRY and CDR2 SYGVKD. V lost 0 bases and J lost 5, with 20 bases in between. The CDR3 bases are TGTGCCATCAGTGAGTCGACTCGGGCGCGGGGGCCAAACAATGAGCAGTTCTTC. The encoded protein is CAISESTRARGPNNEQFF.

V and J are TRBV7-2 and TRBJ1-3; D possibly corresponds to TRBD1 (6 bases). CDR1 SGHTA and CDR2 FQGNSA come from the germline V gene. Trimming shortened V by 3 bases and J by 4 bases, and 19 bases separated the two germline ends. The CDR3 covers 17 residues. As DNA, the CDR3 is TGTGCCAGCAGCTTCAGCCCACAGGGAAATCTGGGAAACACCATATATTTT. It yields the protein CASSFSPQGNLGNTIYF.

In its sample, this clonotype was seen a few times. The chain recombines TRBV27 with TRBJ2-1, with unresolved D. This CDR3 has 13 amino acids. Trimming pared 2 bases from V and 5 bases from J, leaving 7 bases between. Germline CDR1 MNHEY, CDR2 SMNVEV (reference sequence). The CDR3 nucleotides are TGTGCCAGCAGTTTAAACCTGCACAATGAGCAGTTCTTC. Translated: CASSLNLHNEQFF.

This chain links TRBV10-3 with TRBJ1-2; D not resolved. Trimming took off 7 bases at V and 0 bases at J, with 15 bases between the two ends. The germline CDR1 and CDR2 sequences are ENHRY and SYGVKD. The CDR3 extends over 15 amino acids. CDR3 nucleotides: TGTGCCATCACCGAGTCGGAAGGTGCTAACTATGGCTACACCTTC. The encoded protein is CAITESEGANYGYTF.